One T cell receptor (beta chain) is described in this entry. Trimming cost V 2 bases and J 4 bases, with 9 bases left between them. Germline V lookup: CDR1 SGHTA, CDR2 FQGNSA. This CDR3 spans 14 amino acids. The sample is drawn from a study of blood T cells in healthy people across ages. Using a J-beta primer mix together with a sample-barcoded 5' primer, a second PCR was run for about 6 to 12 cycles. TCRdb reprocessed the 5' RACE reads with MiXCR, giving one entry per CDR3 protein. Of 650,000 to 1,000,000 distinct CDR3 sequences in the sample, around half are singletons; the top ten hold 15% to 20%. This clonotype was obtained from an elderly man in good health. Material: blood. V and J are TRBV7-2 and TRBJ2-1; D not certain. The CDR3 coding sequence is TGTGCCAGCAGCTTAAATCTGTTTTACAATGAGCAGTTCTTC. This gives the protein CASSLNLFYNEQFF.